This entry lists 17 T cell receptor beta chains sequenced from one sample in a study of cytomegalovirus exposure and HLA in healthy donors. A multiplex PCR was run with 60 Vbeta primers and 13 Jbeta primers. Measured with immunoSEQ multiplex PCR; TCRdb has only the in-frame clones, and not every one. There are 100,000 to 150,000 clones in the sample; approximately 69% occur only once, and 3.5% to 4.5% lies in the top ten. Sequencing input: PBMCs. These receptors were obtained from a man aged 40-55 years in good health and CMV-seropositive.

J is TRBJ1-5 and V is TRBV7-2, with 8 bases matching TRBD1. The CDR3 runs to 14 residues. Germline values: CDR1 SGHTA, CDR2 FQGNSA. J lost 3 bases, V lost 5 bases, and 3 bases had no gene match. The CDR3 region has the DNA TGTGCCAGCAGCCGACAGGGGTCCAATCAGCCCCAGCATTTT. Residues: CASSRQGSNQPQHF. The complete variable domain, with remaining parts taken from reference TRBV7-2 and TRBJ1-5, reads GAGVSQSPSNKVTEKGKDVELRCDPISGHTALYWYRQSLGQGLEFLIYFQGNSAPDKSGLPSDRFSAERTGGSVSTLTIQRTQQEDSAVYLCASSRQGSNQPQHFGDGTRLSIL.

The V call is TRBV10-2, the J call TRBJ1-1; D is ambiguous. Trimming pared 8 bases from V and 2 bases from J, leaving 12 bases between. Germline-derived CDR1 and CDR2 are WSHSY and SAAADI. CDR3 length: 13 amino acids. CDR3 sequence (DNA): TGCGCCAGCCTTACTCAGGAAAACACTGAAGCTTTCTTT. Its translation is CASLTQENTEAFF.

The V and J genes are TRBV10-3 and TRBJ1-1; perhaps TRBD1 as D (5 bases). The ends were cut back, 0 bases at V and 7 bases at J, with 9 bases in the middle. Germline V gene lookup returns CDR1 ENHRY and CDR2 SYGVKD. CDR3 length equals 13 residues. CDR3 DNA: TGTGCCATCAGTGAGTCGAGTCAGGGTGAAGCTTTCTTT. The encoded protein is CAISESSQGEAFF.

The CDR3 DNA reads as TGTGCCATCAGTGAGGACACCAACTATGGCTACACCTTC. Translating gives CAISEDTNYGYTF. This chain joins TRBV10-3 and TRBJ1-2; no reliable D call. In germline, CDR1 is ENHRY, CDR2 SYGVKD. The CDR3 runs to 13 residues. V lost 2 bases and J lost 2, with 6 bases in between.

The chain recombines TRBV7-9 with TRBJ2-3; TRBD2 agrees at 13 bases. Germline CDR1 and CDR2: SEHNR and FQNEAQ (reference sequence). The CDR3 spans 17 residues. Trimming cost V 3 bases and J 0 bases; bases outside gene matches: 3. The CDR3 loop reads CASSLGTSGDSTDTQYF. The DNA of the CDR3 is TGTGCCAGCAGCTTGGGGACTAGCGGGGATAGCACAGATACGCAGTATTTT.

This clone was found once. The chain combines TRBV27 with TRBJ2-3; D remains ambiguous. Trimming took off 5 bases at V and 2 bases at J, with 5 bases between the two ends. The V gene's germline CDR1 is MNHEY and CDR2 SMNVEV (reference sequence). This CDR3 is 12 amino acids long. The CDR3: CASSPSTDTQYF. The CDR3 DNA sequence: TGTGCCAGCAGTCCATCCACAGATACGCAGTATTTT.

The V call is TRBV27, the J call TRBJ2-7; 8 bases align to TRBD2. Looked up from germline, CDR1 is MNHEY and CDR2 is SMNVEV (reference sequence). The CDR3 length is 15 residues. V was clipped by 4 bases and J by 2 bases; unmatched bases: 7. The DNA of the CDR3 is TGTGCCAGCAGTTCTGTGGCGGGAGGCGCCTACGAGCAGTACTTC. Amino acids: CASSSVAGGAYEQYF.

This clone turned up a few times. This chain connects TRBV5-6 to TRBJ2-3; D is perhaps TRBD1 (6 bases). Trimming left V 3 bases short and J 1 base short, with 18 bases between. The CDR3 covers 17 residues. CDR1 SGHDT and CDR2 YYEEEE come from the germline V gene. The CDR3: CASSSRTEPSGTDTQYF. The CDR3, as DNA: TGTGCCAGCAGCTCCCGGACAGAACCTTCGGGCACAGATACGCAGTATTTT.

The CDR3 here is CASSDMGRSGANVLTF. The CDR3 nucleotides are TGTGCCAGCAGCGATATGGGGCGCTCTGGGGCCAACGTCCTGACTTTC. This rearrangement joins TRBV11-2 to TRBJ2-6; a weak D match, TRBD1 (5 bases). This CDR3 spans 16 amino acids. CDR1 and CDR2 (germline): SGHAT, FQNNGV. The germline V and J ends were trimmed by 5 bases and 0 bases, with 11 bases remaining between them.

The rearrangement joins TRBV30 to TRBJ2-5; no firm D call. The CDR3 sequence is 12 residues long. Germline V gene data show CDR1 as GTSNPN and CDR2 as SVGIG (reference sequence). V lost 3 bases and J lost 9, with 14 bases in between. The DNA for the CDR3 is TGTGCCTGGAGGAACTCCCCGGCGGCCCAGTACTTC. Residues: CAWRNSPAAQYF.

A few counts support this clone. The rearrangement links TRBV27 to TRBJ2-7, with 9 bases fitting TRBD2. The CDR3 is 14 amino acids. Unmatched junction bases numbered 6, after V lost 7 bases and J lost 2 bases. Germline V gives CDR1 MNHEY, CDR2 SMNVEV (reference sequence). The CDR3 DNA is TGTGCCAGCAAATCCCGACTAGCGGCCTACGAGCAGTACTTC. Protein product: CASKSRLAAYEQYF.

CDR3: CASSGDGRGQPQHF. DNA of the CDR3: TGTGCCAGCAGTGGAGATGGCCGGGGTCAGCCCCAGCATTTT. The chain uses TRBV2 and TRBJ1-5; D call uncertain. Trimming stripped 4 bases from V and 6 bases from J, with 13 bases between. Germline assignment: CDR1 SNHLY and CDR2 FYNNEI. The CDR3 covers 14 residues. Together with reference TRBV2 and TRBJ1-5, the CDR3 gives the full variable domain: EPEVTQTPSHQVTQMGQEVILRCVPISNHLYFYWYRQILGQKVEFLVSFYNNEISEKSEIFDDQFSVERPDGSNFTLKIRSTKLEDSAMYFCASSGDGRGQPQHFGDGTRLSIL.

CDR3 residues: CASSGDSSQPQHF. The CDR3 DNA sequence: TGCGCCAGCAGTGGAGACAGCTCTCAGCCCCAGCATTTT. The chain is built from TRBV10-2 and TRBJ1-5; D is perhaps TRBD1 (5 bases). V shed 4 bases and J shed 6 bases, with 10 bases lying between them. CDR3 length: 13 residues. Germline V lookup: CDR1 WSHSY, CDR2 SAAADI.

CDR3 DNA: TGTGCCAGCAGCCCGCAGGGGCGAGGGTCTGGAAACACCATATATTTT. It is translated as CASSPQGRGSGNTIYF. V usage is TRBV7-8 and J usage is TRBJ1-3, with a tentative D call TRBD1 (6 bases). Germline-derived CDR1 and CDR2 are SGHVS and FQNEAQ. The CDR3 length is 16 residues. The V end lost 5 bases, the J end lost 1 base, and 15 bases lay between the germline ends.

The chain couples TRBV28 to TRBJ2-3; 13 bases fit TRBD2. Germline V gene lookup returns CDR1 MDHEN and CDR2 SYDVKM. The trim removed 1 base at V and 2 bases at J, leaving 9 bases unmatched. CDR3 length: 19 residues. The CDR3 DNA follows: TGTGCCAGCAGTTTATTACTAGCGGGAGGGTCGGGGGCCACAGATACGCAGTATTTT. Translated: CASSLLLAGGSGATDTQYF.

The sample holds a few counts of this clone. The chain combines TRBV5-5 with TRBJ1-5, with D perhaps TRBD1 (5 bases). The germline CDR1 and CDR2 sequences are SGHKS and YYEKEE (reference sequence). CDR3 size: 14 residues. The V gene lost 5 bases and the J gene lost 5 bases, with 14 bases spanning the gap. Written as DNA, the CDR3 is TGTGCCAGCAGTCAAGCCGGGGGAGATCAGCCCCAGCATTTT. Amino acids: CASSQAGGDQPQHF.

The chain is built from TRBV5-8 and TRBJ1-2; D might be TRBD1 (5 bases). Germline CDR1 SGHTS, CDR2 YDEGEE. The ends were cut back, 3 bases at V and 4 bases at J, with 16 bases in the middle. The CDR3 consists of 15 residues. CDR3 DNA: TGTGCCAGCAGCTCAGGGCCAGGGCTTGGCTATGGCTACACCTTC. The encoded protein is CASSSGPGLGYGYTF.